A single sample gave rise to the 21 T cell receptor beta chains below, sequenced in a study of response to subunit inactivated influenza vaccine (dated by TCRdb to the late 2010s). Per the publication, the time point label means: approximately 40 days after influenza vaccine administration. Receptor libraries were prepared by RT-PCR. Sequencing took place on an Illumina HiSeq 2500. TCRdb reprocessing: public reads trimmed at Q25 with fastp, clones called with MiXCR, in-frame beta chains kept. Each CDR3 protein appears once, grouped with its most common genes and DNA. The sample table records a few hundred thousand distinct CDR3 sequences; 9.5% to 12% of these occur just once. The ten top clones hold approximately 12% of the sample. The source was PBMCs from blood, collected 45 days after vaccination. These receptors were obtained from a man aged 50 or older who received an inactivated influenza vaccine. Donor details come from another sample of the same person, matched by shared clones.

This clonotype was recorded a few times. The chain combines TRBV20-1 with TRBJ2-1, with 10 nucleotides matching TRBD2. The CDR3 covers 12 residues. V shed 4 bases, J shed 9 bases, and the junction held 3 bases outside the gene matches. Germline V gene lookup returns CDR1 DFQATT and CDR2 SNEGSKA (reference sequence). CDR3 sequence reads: CSAKRGGSEQFF. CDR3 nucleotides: TGCAGTGCTAAGCGGGGGGGCAGTGAGCAGTTCTTC.

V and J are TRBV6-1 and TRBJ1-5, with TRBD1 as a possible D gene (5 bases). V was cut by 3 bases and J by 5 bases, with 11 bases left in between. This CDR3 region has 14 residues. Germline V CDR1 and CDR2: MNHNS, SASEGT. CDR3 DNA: TGTGCCAGCAGTGAGTGGCAGGGCTATCAGCCCCAGCATTTT. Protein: CASSEWQGYQPQHF.

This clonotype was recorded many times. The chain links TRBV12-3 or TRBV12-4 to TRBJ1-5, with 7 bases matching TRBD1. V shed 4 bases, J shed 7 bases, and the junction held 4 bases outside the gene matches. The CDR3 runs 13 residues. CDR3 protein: CASSSGGRQPQHF. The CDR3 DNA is TGTGCCAGCAGTTCAGGGGGTCGGCAGCCCCAGCATTTT.

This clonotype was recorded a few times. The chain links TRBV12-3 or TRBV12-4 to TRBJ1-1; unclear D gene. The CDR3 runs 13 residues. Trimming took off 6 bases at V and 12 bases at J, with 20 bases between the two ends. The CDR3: CASSTTHVILTFF. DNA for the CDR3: TGTGCCAGCAGCACGACCCACGTCATTTTAACTTTCTTT.

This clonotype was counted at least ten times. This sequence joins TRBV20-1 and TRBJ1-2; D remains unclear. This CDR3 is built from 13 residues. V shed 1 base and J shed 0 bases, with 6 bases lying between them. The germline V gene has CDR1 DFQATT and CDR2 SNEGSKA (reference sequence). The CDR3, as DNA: TGCAGTGCTAGAGCCGGAACTAACTATGGCTACACCTTC. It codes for CSARAGTNYGYTF.

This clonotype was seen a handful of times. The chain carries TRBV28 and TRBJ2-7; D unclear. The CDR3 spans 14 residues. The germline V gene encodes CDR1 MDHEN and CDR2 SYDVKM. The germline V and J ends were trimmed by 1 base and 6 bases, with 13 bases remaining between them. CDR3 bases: TGTGCCAGCAGTTTATCTGGCCGTTGGGGCGAGCAGTACTTC. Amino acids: CASSLSGRWGEQYF.

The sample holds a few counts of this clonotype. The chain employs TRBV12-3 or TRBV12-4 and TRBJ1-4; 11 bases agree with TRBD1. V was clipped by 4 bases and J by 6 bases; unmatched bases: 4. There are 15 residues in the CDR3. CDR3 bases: TGTGCCAGCAGTTGGACAGGGGGCGATCATGAAAAACTGTTTTTT. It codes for CASSWTGGDHEKLFF.

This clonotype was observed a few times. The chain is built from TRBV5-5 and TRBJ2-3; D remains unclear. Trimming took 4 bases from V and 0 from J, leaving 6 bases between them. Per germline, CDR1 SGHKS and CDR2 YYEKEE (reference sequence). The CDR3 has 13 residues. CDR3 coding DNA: TGTGCCAGCAGCGACGGCAGCACAGATACGCAGTATTTT. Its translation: CASSDGSTDTQYF. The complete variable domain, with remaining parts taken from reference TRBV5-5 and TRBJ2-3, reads DAGVTQSPTHLIKTRGQQVTLRCSPISGHKSVSWYQQVLGQGPQFIFQYYEKEERGRGNFPDRFSARQFPNYSSELNVNALLLGDSALYLCASSDGSTDTQYFGPGTRLTVL.

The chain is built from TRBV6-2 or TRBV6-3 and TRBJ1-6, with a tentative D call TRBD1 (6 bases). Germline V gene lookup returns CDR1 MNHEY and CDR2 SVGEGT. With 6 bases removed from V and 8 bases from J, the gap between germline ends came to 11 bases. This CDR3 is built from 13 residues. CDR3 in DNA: TGTGCCAGCAGGTCATCAGGGGATTCACCCCTCCACTTT. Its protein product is CASRSSGDSPLHF.

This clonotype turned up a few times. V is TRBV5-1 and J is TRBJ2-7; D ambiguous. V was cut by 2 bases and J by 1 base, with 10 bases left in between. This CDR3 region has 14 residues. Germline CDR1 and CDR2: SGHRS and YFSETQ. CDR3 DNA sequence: TGCGCCAGCAGCTTCATGACAACATCCTACGAGCAGTACTTC. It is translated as CASSFMTTSYEQYF.

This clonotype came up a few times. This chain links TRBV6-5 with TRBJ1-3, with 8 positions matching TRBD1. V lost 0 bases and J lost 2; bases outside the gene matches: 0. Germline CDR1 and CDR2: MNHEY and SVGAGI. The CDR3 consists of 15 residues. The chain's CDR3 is CASSYSTGAGNTIYF. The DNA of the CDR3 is TGTGCCAGCAGTTACTCGACAGGGGCTGGAAACACCATATATTTT.

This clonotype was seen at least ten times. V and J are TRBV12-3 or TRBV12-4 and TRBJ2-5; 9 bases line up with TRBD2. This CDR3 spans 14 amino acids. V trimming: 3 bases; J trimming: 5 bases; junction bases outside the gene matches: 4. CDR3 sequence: CASSFSGSRETQYF. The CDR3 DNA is TGTGCCAGCAGTTTTAGCGGGAGTCGCGAGACCCAGTACTTC.

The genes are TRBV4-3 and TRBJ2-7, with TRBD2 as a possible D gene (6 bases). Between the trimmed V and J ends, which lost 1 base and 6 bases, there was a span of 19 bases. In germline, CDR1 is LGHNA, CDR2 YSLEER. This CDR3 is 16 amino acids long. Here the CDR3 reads CASSQGEDPYYSEQYF. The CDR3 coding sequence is TGCGCCAGCAGCCAAGGGGAGGATCCGTATTATTCCGAGCAGTACTTC.

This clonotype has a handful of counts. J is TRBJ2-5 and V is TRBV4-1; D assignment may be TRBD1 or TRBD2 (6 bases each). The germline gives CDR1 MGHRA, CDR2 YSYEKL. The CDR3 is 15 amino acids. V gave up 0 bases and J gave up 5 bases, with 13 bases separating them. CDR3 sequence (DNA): TGCGCCAGCAGCCAAGATCCGGGGGCTTTGGAGACCCAGTACTTC. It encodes CASSQDPGALETQYF.

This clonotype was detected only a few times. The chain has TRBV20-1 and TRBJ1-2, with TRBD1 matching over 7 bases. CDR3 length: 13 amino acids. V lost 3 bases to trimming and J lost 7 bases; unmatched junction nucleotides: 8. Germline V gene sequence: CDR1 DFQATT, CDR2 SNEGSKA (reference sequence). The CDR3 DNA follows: TGCAGTGCTAGGAACGCAGGGGGGCCTGGCTACACCTTC. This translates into CSARNAGGPGYTF.

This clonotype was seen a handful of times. The CDR3 region has the DNA TGCAGCGTTGAAGTCGGGGGCTCCTACGAGCAGTACTTC. This sequence encodes CSVEVGGSYEQYF. This chain links TRBV29-1 with TRBJ2-7, with D tentatively TRBD2 (6 bases). Trimming stripped 1 base from V and 0 bases from J, with 7 bases between. Germline-derived CDR1 and CDR2 are SQVTM and ANQGSEA. The CDR3 covers 13 residues.

CDR3 sequence: CASSQGVGGAKYNEQFF. For the CDR3, the DNA is TGCGCCAGCAGCCAAGGGGTAGGGGGCGCAAAGTACAATGAGCAGTTCTTC. This chain connects TRBV4-1 to TRBJ2-1, with TRBD1 matching over 7 bases. Germline V gene lookup returns CDR1 MGHRA and CDR2 YSYEKL. The CDR3 is 17 amino acids. The junction had 10 bases not matched to a gene; V was cut back by 1 base and J by 4 bases.

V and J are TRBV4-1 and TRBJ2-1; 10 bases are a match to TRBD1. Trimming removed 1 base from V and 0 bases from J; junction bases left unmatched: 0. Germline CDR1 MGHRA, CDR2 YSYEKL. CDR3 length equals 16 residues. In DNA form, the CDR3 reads TGCGCCAGCAGCCAAGGGACAGGGGGCTCCTACAATGAGCAGTTCTTC. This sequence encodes CASSQGTGGSYNEQFF.

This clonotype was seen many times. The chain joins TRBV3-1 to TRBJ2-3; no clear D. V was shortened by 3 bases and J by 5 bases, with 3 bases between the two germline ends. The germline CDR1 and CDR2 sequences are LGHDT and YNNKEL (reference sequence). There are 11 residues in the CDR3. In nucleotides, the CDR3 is TGTGCCAGCAGCCATGTAGATACGCAGTATTTT. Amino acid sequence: CASSHVDTQYF.

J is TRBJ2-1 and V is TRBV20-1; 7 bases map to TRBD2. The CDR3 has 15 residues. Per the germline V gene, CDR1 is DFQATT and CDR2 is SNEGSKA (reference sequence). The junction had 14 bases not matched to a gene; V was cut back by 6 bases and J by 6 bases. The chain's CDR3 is CSAHPVGGRPNEQFF. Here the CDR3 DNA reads TGCAGTGCCCACCCCGTCGGGGGGAGACCCAATGAGCAGTTCTTC.

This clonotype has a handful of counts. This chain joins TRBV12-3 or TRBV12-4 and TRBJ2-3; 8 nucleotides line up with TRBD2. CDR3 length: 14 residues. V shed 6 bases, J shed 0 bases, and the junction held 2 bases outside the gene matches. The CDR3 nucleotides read TGTGCCAGCAGGCGACTAGCGAGCACAGATACGCAGTATTTT. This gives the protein CASRRLASTDTQYF.